This entry features one T cell receptor (beta chain) sequence. PBMCs were isolated at a quantity of at least 6 million per sample. Total RNA extracted from each sample amounted to at least 6 micrograms. This entry comes from a study of blood T cells in healthy people across ages. V lost 3 bases and J lost 12, with 20 bases in between. CDR3 length: 14 amino acids. Germline loops: CDR1 PRHDT, CDR2 FYEKMQ (reference sequence). A second PCR of roughly 6 to 12 cycles used a sample-barcoded 5' primer and a J-beta primer mix. A template-switch adaptor that had 12 random nucleotides put a tag on each cDNA molecule. TCRdb independently ran MiXCR on the 5' RACE reads; one entry per CDR3 protein. The sample carries approximately 1,000,000 distinct CDR3 sequences, about two fifths recorded once.

Sequenced: blood. This clonotype was obtained from a man aged 18 to 29 in good health. The chain recombines TRBV13 with TRBJ1-1, with D unresolved. The DNA of the CDR3 is TGTGCCAGCAGCTTGGCGGGTAGCGCCCCCGTGACTTTCTTT. Protein: CASSLAGSAPVTFF.